This T cell receptor (beta chain) was sequenced for a study of cytomegalovirus exposure and HLA in healthy donors. Per germline, CDR1 SGHTA and CDR2 FQGTGA. V was shortened by 2 bases and J by 6 bases, with 14 bases between the two germline ends. The CDR3 loop spans 14 amino acids. Primers included in the PCR were 60 Vbeta and 13 Jbeta primers. Some clones are missing from TCRdb's copy, which holds only in-frame ones; the method was immunoSEQ multiplex PCR. This sample has about 160,000 clones, with roughly three quarters found just once. Concerning this clone: What it recognizes is unknown.

Study results and limitations: Analysis was carried out at a later point, and it linked a missense DCLRE1C variant to TCR beta V- and J-gene trimming. It is likely that the observed cluster of highly shared sequence variants was a sequencing artifact. Evidence from a later analysis indicated that most CMV-associated TCR beta chains looked HLA-restricted. The study dropped some indistinguishable V segments, TRBV6-2 and TRBV6-3 among them.

The origin of this receptor is a man aged 35 to 55 in good health and CMV-seropositive. Sequencing used PBMCs. The V and J genes are TRBV7-3 and TRBJ2-7, with TRBD1 as a possible D gene (6 bases). The CDR3 here is CASSLGAGVGEQYF. CDR3 nucleotide sequence: TGTGCCAGCAGCTTAGGGGCAGGGGTAGGCGAGCAGTACTTC.